This TCR beta chain was recovered during a study of T cells after yellow fever vaccination. Regarding this clonotype: Its antigen remains unknown.

A universal primer site and UMIs were added as TCR cDNA was made by 5'RACE template switching. TCRdb used MiXCR to reprocess the 5' RACE reads, holding one entry per CDR3 protein. Of about 220,000 distinct CDR3 sequences listed, over 6.5% were seen once; the top ten hold approximately 1%. Per the germline V gene, CDR1 is ENHRY and CDR2 is SYGVKD. The CDR3 is 15 residues long. V lost 10 bases to trimming and J lost 4 bases; unmatched junction nucleotides: 13. Study outcomes and limitations: Overlap between CD4 and CD8 compartments was detected for a small share of clonotypes. Researchers cautioned that FACS-sorted repertoires could harbor abundant clonotypes contaminating from the bulk population. Boosting was followed by the reappearance of most primary-vaccination clones (around 95% CD4, around 90% CD8).

This receptor was taken from a young man who received the YFV17D yellow fever vaccine. The chain couples TRBV10-3 to TRBJ2-5; 9 nucleotides line up with TRBD1. The sample was CD4+ T cells sorted from PBMCs, taken on the day of the yellow fever booster vaccination. CDR3 sequence reads: CATSSGTGFAETQYF. CDR3 DNA sequence: TGTGCCACCTCCTCCGGGACAGGGTTTGCAGAGACCCAGTACTTC.